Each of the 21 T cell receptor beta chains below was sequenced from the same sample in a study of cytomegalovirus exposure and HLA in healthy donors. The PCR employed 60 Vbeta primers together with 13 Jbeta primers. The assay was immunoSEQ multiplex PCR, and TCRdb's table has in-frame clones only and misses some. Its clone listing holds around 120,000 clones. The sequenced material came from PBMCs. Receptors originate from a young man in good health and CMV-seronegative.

The CDR3, as DNA: TGTGCCAGCACCTCCCTTGGGCGGGGCAACACTGAAGCTTTCTTT. Translation gives CASTSLGRGNTEAFF. This rearrangement joins TRBV7-8 to TRBJ1-1; D might be TRBD1 (5 bases). The CDR3 length is 15 residues. V was shortened by 7 bases and J by 2 bases, with 17 bases between the two germline ends. Looked up from germline, CDR1 is SGHVS and CDR2 is FQNEAQ. Looking up the rest from reference TRBV7-8 and TRBJ1-1 gives the full variable domain: GAGVSQSPRYKVAKRGQDVALRCDPISGHVSLFWYQQALGQGPEFLTYFQNEAQLDKSGLPSDRFFAERPEGSVSTLKIQRTQQEDSAVYLCASTSLGRGNTEAFFGQGTRLTVV.

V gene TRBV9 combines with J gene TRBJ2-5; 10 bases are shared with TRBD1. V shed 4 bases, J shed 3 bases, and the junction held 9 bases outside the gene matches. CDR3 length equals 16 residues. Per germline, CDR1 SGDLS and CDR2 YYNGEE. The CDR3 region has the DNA TGTGCCAGCAGCCCAAGACCGGGACAGGGGAAAGAGACCCAGTACTTC. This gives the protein CASSPRPGQGKETQYF.

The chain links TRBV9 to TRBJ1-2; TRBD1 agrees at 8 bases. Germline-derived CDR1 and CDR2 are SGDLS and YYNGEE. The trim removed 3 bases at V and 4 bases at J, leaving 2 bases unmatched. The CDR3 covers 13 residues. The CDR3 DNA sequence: TGTGCCAGCAGCGGCGGACAGGGCTATGGCTACACCTTC. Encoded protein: CASSGGQGYGYTF.

The CDR3 loop is CASLRTGPGEQYF. The CDR3, as DNA: TGTGCCAGCCTAAGGACAGGGCCTGGAGAGCAGTACTTC. The chain is built from TRBV6-1 and TRBJ2-7; 8 bases fit TRBD1. Losses at the gene ends were 8 bases for V and 7 bases for J; bases not matched to a gene: 10. CDR1 MNHNS and CDR2 SASEGT come from the germline V gene. This CDR3 contains 13 residues.

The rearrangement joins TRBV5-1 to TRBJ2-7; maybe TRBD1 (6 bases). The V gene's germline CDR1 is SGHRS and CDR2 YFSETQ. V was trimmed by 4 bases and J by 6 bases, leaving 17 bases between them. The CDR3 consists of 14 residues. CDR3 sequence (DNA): TGCGCCAGCAGCCTCCCTCGACAGGACGGCGAGCAGTACTTC. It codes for CASSLPRQDGEQYF.

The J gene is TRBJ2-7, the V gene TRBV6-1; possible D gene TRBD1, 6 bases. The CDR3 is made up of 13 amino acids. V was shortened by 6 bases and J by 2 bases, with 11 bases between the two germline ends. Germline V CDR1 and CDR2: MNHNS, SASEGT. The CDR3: CASRTGATYEQYF. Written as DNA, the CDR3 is TGTGCCAGCAGGACAGGAGCAACCTACGAGCAGTACTTC.

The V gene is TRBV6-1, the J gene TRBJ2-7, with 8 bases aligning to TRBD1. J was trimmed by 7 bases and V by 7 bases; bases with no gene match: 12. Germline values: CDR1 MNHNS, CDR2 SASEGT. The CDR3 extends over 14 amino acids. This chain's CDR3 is CASIGTGLVGEQYF. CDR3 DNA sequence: TGTGCCAGCATTGGGACAGGTCTGGTGGGGGAGCAGTACTTC.

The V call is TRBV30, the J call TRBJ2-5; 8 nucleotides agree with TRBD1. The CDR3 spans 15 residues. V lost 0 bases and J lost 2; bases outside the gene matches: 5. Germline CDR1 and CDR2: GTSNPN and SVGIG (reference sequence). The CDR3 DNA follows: TGTGCCTGGAGTGTAGTAGGGGACAGGCAAGAGACCCAGTACTTC. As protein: CAWSVVGDRQETQYF.

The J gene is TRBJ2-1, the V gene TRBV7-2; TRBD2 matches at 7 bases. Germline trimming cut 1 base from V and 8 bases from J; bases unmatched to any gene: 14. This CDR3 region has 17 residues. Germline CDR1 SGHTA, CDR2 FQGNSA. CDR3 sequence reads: CASSLVGRGRGFDEQFF. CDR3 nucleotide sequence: TGTGCCAGCAGCTTAGTGGGCCGCGGGAGAGGGTTTGATGAGCAGTTCTTC.

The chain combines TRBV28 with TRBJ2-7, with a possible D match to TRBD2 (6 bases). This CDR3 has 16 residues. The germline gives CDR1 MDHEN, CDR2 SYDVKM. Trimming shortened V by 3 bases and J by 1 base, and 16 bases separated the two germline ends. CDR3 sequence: CASSFPTSGLSYEQYF. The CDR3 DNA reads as TGTGCCAGCAGTTTCCCCACCAGCGGGCTTTCCTACGAGCAGTACTTC. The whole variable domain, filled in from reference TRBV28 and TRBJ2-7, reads DVKVTQSSRYLVKRTGEKVFLECVQDMDHENMFWYRQDPGLGLRLIYFSYDVKMKEKGDIPEGYSVSREKKERFSLILESASTNQTSMYLCASSFPTSGLSYEQYFGPGTRLTVT.

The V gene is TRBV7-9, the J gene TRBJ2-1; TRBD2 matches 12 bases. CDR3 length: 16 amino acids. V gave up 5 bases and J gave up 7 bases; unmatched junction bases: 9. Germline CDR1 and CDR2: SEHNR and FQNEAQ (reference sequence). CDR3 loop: CASSPRLAGVGNEQFF. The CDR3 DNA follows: TGTGCCAGCAGCCCCAGACTAGCGGGAGTGGGAAATGAGCAGTTCTTC.

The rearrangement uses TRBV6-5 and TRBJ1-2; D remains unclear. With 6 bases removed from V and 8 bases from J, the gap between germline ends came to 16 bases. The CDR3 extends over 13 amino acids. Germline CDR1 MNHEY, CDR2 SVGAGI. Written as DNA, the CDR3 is TGTGCCAGCAGACCCCCCACCCAGGCGGGCTACACCTTC. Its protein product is CASRPPTQAGYTF.

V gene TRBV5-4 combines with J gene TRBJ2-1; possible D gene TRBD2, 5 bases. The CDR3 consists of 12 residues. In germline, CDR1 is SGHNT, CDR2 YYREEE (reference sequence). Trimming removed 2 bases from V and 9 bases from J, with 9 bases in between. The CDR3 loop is CASSFGGGEQFF. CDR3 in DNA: TGTGCCAGCAGCTTCGGAGGAGGTGAGCAGTTCTTC.

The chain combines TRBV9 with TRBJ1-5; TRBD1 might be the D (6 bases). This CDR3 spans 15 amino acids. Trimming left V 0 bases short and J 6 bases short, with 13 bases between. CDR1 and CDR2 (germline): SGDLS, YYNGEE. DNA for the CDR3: TGTGCCAGCAGCGTAGGATCAGGGGAGGGTCAGCCCCAGCATTTT. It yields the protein CASSVGSGEGQPQHF. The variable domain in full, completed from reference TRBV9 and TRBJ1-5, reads DSGVTQTPKHLITATGQRVTLRCSPRSGDLSVYWYQQSLDQGLQFLIQYYNGEERAKGNILERFSAQQFPDLHSELNLSSLELGDSALYFCASSVGSGEGQPQHFGDGTRLSIL.

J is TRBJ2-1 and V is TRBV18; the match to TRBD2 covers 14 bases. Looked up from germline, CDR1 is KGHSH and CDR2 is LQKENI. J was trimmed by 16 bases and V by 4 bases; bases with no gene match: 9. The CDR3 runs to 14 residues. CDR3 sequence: CASSQTSGRVMLFF. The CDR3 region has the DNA TGTGCCAGCTCACAGACTAGCGGGAGGGTTATGTTATTCTTC.

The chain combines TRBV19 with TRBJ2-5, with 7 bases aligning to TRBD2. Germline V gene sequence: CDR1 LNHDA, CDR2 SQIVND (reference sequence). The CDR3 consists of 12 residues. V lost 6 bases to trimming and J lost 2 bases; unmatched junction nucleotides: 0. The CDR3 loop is CASSGGQETQYF. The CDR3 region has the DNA TGTGCCAGTAGCGGGGGGCAAGAGACCCAGTACTTC.

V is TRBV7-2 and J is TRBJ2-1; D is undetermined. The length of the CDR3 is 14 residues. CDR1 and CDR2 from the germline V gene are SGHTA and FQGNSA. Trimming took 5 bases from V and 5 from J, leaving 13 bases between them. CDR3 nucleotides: TGTGCCAGCAGCGCATCGAGAGAAGACAATGAGCAGTTCTTC. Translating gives CASSASREDNEQFF.

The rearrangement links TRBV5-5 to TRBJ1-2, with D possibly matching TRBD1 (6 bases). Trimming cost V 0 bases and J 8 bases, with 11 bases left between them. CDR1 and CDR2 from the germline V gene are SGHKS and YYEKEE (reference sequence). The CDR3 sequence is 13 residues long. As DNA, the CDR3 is TGTGCCAGCAGCTTGGCAGGGGCAGGCGGCTACACCTTC. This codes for CASSLAGAGGYTF. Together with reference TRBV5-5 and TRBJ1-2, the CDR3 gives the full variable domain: DAGVTQSPTHLIKTRGQQVTLRCSPISGHKSVSWYQQVLGQGPQFIFQYYEKEERGRGNFPDRFSARQFPNYSSELNVNALLLGDSALYLCASSLAGAGGYTFGSGTRLTVV.

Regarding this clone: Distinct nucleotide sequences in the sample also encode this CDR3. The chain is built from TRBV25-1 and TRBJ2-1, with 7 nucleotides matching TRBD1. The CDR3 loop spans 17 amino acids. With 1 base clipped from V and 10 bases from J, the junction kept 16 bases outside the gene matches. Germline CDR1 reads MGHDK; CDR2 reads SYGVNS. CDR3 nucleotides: TGTGCCAGCAGTGAATCTGTCTGGGGACAGAGGCGGAACGAGCAGTTCTTC. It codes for CASSESVWGQRRNEQFF.

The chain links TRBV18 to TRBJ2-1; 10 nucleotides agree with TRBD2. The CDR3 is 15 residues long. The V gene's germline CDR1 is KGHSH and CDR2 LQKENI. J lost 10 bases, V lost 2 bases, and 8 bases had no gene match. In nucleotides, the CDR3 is TGTGCCAGCTCACCATCTAGCGGGAGAAAAATAGAGCAGTTCTTC. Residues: CASSPSSGRKIEQFF. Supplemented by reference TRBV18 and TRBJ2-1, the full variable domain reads NAGVMQNPRHLVRRRGQEARLRCSPMKGHSHVYWYRQLPEEGLKFMVYLQKENIIDESGMPKERFSAEFPKEGPSILRIQQVVRGDSAAYFCASSPSSGRKIEQFFGPGTRLTVL.

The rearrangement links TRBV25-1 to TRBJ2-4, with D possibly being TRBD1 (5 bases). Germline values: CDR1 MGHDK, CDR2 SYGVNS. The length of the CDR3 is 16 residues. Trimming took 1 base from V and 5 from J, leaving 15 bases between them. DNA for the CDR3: TGTGCCAGCAGTGAATCGGCAGGGAAGAGCCAAAACATTCAGTACTTC. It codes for CASSESAGKSQNIQYF.